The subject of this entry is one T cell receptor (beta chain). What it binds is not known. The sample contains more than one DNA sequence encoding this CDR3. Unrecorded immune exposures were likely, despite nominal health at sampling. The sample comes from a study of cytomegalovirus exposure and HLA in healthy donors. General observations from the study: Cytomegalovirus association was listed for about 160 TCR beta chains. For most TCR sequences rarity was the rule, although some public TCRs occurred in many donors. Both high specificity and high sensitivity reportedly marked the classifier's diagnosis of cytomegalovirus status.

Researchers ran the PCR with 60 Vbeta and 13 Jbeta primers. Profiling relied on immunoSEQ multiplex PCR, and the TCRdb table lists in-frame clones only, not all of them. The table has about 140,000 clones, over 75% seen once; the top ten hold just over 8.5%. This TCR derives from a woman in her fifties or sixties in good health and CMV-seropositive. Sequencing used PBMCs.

This CDR3 reads CASSLGGTGSSYEQYF. Written as DNA, the CDR3 is TGTGCCAGCAGCTTGGGGGGGACAGGGAGCTCCTACGAGCAGTACTTC. The rearrangement joins TRBV7-2 to TRBJ2-7; 9 bases agree with TRBD1. CDR1 SGHTA and CDR2 FQGNSA come from the germline V gene. The ends lost 3 bases at V and 0 bases at J; junction bases unmatched: 6. This CDR3 has 16 residues.